This record looks at one T cell receptor (beta chain) sequence and its context. No antigen is known for it. Qualities for individual bases were not recorded, and no much larger clone is one base off. These data come from a study of T cell responses to AZD1222 COVID-19 vaccine (dated by TCRdb to about 2021). Describing the broader study: AZD1222 recipients with second doses at about 4 weeks or about 12 weeks were pooled, because spike-specific TCR depth and breadth did not differ between schedules. A total of under 250 trial participants underwent TCR sequencing, of whom 207 had received two doses of AZD1222 and about 25 had received two doses of the MenACWY control vaccine. Trial participants were enrolled by age into subgroups of 18-55, 56-69 and 70-plus years, and approximately 150, 30 and 60 TCR-sequenced participants, respectively, were included in these subgroups. General findings and caveats noted by the study authors: Conclusions about previously exposed vaccinees are limited, since just five or six AZD1222 recipients were seropositive for SARS-CoV-2 at baseline. The 56-69-year group was small, and its depth increase did not reach significance, likely because of low power. Participants were mostly white British and included more females than males, and it was suggested by the authors that clonal diversity may have been underestimated. Epitopes outside the regions mutated in the B.1.351 and B.1.1.7 variants were reportedly recognized by nearly half of the unique spike-specific TCRs. After two AZD1222 doses, spike-specific TCR breadth and depth were significantly higher than at day 0 and than in MenACWY recipients. The whole spike protein was spanned by vaccine-associated CD4 TCRs, and dominant responses were seen in regions 160-218 and 743-854. Because no day 14 peak-response samples were available, the repertoires could be characterized only after the peak T cell response.

Explained via the paper, the time point label denotes: baseline before first vaccination. Vaccinee samples were obtained from the UK trials COV001 and COV002, which included a single-blind randomized controlled phase 2/3 trial of AZD1222 (ChAdOx1 nCoV-19) in healthy adults. For TCRbeta chain sequencing, PBMC samples from trial participants were taken at day 0 and at day 28 after the second dose. The CDR3 regions of human TCRbeta chains were subjected to immunosequencing. The source study handled its data this way. TCRs in the repertoires were matched against a reference library of SARS-CoV-2-specific TCRs that had been generated with the MIRA antigen-specificity platform. Breadth was defined as the fraction of unique TCRs that were SARS-CoV-2-associated. Depth was defined as the fraction of total T cells that were SARS-CoV-2-associated. Each spike-specific TCR was assigned to its reactive spike region and to a CD4 or CD8 class using the MIRA data. Log10-transformed breadth and depth values were compared by one-way ANOVA with Sidak's multiple comparisons tests. TCRdb took over this immuneACCESS table, retaining in-frame rearrangements with V and J assigned. Such tables are incomplete; in checked studies, under half of the missing clones stem from an unresolved V gene, and the remainder is unexplained. The DNA gave D and trimming, while V, J and clone size come from that table. For this sample there are under 150,000 clones; 92% appear just once. The top ten constitute 3% to 3.5% of the sample.

The germline V gene (reference sequence) supplies CDR1 SEHNR and CDR2 FQNEAQ. Trimming removed 8 bases from V and 2 bases from J, leaving 11 bases between the germline ends. The CDR3 has 13 amino acids, counting the end cysteine and phenylalanine. The DNA shown is the 39-base CDR3, in frame from base 1. The clonotype originates from an adult in good health. In this chain, TRBV7-9 is recombined with TRBJ2-3, with a tentative D gene TRBD2 over 6 matching bases. The specimen was peripheral blood, collected on day 0 of AZD1222 vaccination. Here is the DNA: TGTGCCAGCCGGCGGCGGGACACAGATACGCAGTATTTT. It specifies CASRRRDTDTQYF.